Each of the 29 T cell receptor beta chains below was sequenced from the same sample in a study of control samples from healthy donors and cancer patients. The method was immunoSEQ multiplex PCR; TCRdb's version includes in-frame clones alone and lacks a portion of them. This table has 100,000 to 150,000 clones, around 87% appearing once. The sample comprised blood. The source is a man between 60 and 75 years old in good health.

For the CDR3, the DNA is TGTGCCAGCAGCCAAGATTGGGGTGGCTACACCTTC. This codes for CASSQDWGGYTF. The genes are TRBV3-1 (or the pseudogene TRBV3-2) and TRBJ1-2, with D unresolved. CDR1 is LGHDT and CDR2 is YNNKEL in the germline V gene (reference sequence). Trimming shortened V by 0 bases and J by 7 bases, and 6 bases separated the two germline ends. The CDR3 has 12 amino acids.

CDR3 sequence (DNA): TGCGCCAGCAGCTTGAGTCCGGGACAATACACAGATACGCAGTATTTT. Protein product: CASSLSPGQYTDTQYF. This chain links TRBV5-1 with TRBJ2-3; tentative D call: TRBD1 (6 bases). The CDR3 extends over 16 amino acids. V dropped 1 base and J dropped 2 bases, with 14 bases sitting between them. CDR1 and CDR2 (germline): SGHRS, YFSETQ.

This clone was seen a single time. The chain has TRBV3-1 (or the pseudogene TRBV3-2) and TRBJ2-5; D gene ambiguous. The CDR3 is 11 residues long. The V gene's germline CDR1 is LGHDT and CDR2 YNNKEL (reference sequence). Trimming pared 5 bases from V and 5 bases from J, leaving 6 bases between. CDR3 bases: TGTGCCAGCAGCTTATCGGAGACCCAGTACTTC. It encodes CASSLSETQYF.

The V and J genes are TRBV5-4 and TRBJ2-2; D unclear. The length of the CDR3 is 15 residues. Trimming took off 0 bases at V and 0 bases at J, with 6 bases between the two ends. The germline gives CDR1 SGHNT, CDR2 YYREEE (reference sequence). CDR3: CASSLEATNTGELFF. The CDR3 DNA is TGTGCCAGCAGCTTGGAGGCTACGAACACCGGGGAGCTGTTTTTT.

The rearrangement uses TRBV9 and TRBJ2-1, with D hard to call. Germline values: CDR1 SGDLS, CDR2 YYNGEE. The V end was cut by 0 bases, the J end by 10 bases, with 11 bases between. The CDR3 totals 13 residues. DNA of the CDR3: TGTGCCAGCAGCGTAGTAACCGGGTTCGAGCAGTTCTTC. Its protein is CASSVVTGFEQFF.

The CDR3 sequence: CAWSVVNNQPQHF. The CDR3 region has the DNA TGTGCCTGGAGTGTGGTGAACAATCAGCCCCAGCATTTT. This chain links TRBV30 with TRBJ1-5; D gene unclear. The germline V gene encodes CDR1 GTSNPN and CDR2 SVGIG (reference sequence). V was cut by 0 bases and J by 3 bases, with 6 bases left in between. CDR3 length equals 13 residues.

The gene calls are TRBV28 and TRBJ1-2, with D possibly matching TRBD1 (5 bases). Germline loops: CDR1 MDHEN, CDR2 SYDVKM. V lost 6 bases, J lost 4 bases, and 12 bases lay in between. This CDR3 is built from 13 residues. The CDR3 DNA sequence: TGTGCCAGCAGATGGGGCGCTGGCTATGGCTACACCTTC. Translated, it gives CASRWGAGYGYTF.

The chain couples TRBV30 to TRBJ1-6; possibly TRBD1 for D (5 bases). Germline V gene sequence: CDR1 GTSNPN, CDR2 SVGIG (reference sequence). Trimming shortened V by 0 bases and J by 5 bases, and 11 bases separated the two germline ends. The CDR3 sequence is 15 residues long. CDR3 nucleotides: TGTGCCTGGAGTGTGATGGGACTCAATAATTCACCCCTCCACTTT. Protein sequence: CAWSVMGLNNSPLHF.

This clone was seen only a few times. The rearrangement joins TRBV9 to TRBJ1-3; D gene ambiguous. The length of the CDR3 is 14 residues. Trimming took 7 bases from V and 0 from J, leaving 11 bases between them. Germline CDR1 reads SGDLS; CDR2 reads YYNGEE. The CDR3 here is CASDDGLSGNTIYF. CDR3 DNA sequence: TGTGCCAGCGATGACGGCCTCTCTGGAAACACCATATATTTT.

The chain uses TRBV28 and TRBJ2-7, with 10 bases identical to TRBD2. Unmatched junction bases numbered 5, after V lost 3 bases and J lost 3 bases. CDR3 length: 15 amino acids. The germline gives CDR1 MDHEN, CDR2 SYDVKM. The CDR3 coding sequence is TGTGCCAGCAGTTTCAAGCGGGGGGGCCGCTACGAGCAGTACTTC. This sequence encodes CASSFKRGGRYEQYF.

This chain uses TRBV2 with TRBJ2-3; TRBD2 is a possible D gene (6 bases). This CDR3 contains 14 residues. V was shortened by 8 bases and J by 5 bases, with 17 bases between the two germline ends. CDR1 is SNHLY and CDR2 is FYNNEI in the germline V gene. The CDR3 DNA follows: TGTGCCAGCGCTTTGGGGGGAACCGTAGATACGCAGTATTTT. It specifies CASALGGTVDTQYF.

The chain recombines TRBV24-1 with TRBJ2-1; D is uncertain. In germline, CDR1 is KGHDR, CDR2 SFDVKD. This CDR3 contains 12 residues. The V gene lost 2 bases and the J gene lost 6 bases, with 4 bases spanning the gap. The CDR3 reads CATSDSGNEQFF. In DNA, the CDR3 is TGTGCCACCAGTGATTCGGGCAATGAGCAGTTCTTC.

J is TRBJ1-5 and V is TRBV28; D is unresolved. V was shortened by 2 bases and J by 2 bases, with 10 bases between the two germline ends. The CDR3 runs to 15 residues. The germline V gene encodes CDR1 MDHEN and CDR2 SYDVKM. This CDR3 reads CASSLIGSGNQPQHF. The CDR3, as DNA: TGTGCCAGCAGTTTAATAGGGTCGGGCAATCAGCCCCAGCATTTT.

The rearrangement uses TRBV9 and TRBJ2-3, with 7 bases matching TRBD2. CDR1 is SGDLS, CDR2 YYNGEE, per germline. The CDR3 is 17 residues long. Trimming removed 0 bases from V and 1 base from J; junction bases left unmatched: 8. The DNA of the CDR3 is TGTGCCAGCAGCGTAGGCGGGGCTAGCGGAGGCACAGATACGCAGTATTTT. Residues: CASSVGGASGGTDTQYF.

The CDR3 is CASSLNRGSVNQPQHF. CDR3 nucleotide sequence: TGCGCCAGCAGCCTAAACAGGGGGTCGGTCAATCAGCCCCAGCATTTT. The rearrangement joins TRBV4-3 to TRBJ1-5; 8 positions agree with TRBD1. V lost 4 bases to trimming and J lost 3 bases; unmatched junction nucleotides: 8. This CDR3 has 16 residues. Per the germline V gene, CDR1 is LGHNA and CDR2 is YSLEER.

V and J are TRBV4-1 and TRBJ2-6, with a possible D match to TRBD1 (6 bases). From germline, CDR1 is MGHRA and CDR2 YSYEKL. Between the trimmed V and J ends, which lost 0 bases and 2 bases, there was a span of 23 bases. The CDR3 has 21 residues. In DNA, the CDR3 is TGCGCCAGCAGCCAAGAAGGTGGGGGAACAAGGGGGTTGACTGGGGCCAACGTCCTGACTTTC. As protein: CASSQEGGGTRGLTGANVLTF.

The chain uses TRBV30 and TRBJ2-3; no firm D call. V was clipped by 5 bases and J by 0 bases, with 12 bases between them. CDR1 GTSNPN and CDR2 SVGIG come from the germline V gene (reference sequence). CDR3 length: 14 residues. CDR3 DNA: TGTGCCTGGTTGTTGCCCGGGAGCACAGATACGCAGTATTTT. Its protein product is CAWLLPGSTDTQYF.

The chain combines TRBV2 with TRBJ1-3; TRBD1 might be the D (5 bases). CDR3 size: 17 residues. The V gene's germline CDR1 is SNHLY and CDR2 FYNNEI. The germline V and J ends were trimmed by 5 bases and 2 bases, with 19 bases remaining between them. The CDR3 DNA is TGTGCCAGCAGTCTCAGCACCCCCGGGACGGCTGGAAACACCATATATTTT. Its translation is CASSLSTPGTAGNTIYF. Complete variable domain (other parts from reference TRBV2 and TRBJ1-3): EPEVTQTPSHQVTQMGQEVILRCVPISNHLYFYWYRQILGQKVEFLVSFYNNEISEKSEIFDDQFSVERPDGSNFTLKIRSTKLEDSAMYFCASSLSTPGTAGNTIYFGEGSWLTVV.

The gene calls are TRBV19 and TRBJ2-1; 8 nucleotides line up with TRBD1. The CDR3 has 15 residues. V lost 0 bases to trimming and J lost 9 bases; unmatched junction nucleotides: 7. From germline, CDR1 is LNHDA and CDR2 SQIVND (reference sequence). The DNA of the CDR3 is TGTGCCAGTAGTATAGATGAGACAGGGGCTGGTGAGCAGTTCTTC. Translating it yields CASSIDETGAGEQFF.

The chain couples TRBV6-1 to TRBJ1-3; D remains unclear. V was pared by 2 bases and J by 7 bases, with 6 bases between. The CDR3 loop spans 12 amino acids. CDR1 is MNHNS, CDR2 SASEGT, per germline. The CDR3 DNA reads TGTGCCAGCAGTGAAAGTATGAACACCATATATTTT. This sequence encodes CASSESMNTIYF.

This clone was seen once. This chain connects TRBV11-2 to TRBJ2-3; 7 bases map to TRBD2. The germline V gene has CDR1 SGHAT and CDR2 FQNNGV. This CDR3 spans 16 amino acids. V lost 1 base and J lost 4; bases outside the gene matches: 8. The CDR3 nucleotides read TGTGCCAGCAGCTTAGCTTACCGGGGGGAAGCAGATACGCAGTATTTT. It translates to CASSLAYRGEADTQYF.

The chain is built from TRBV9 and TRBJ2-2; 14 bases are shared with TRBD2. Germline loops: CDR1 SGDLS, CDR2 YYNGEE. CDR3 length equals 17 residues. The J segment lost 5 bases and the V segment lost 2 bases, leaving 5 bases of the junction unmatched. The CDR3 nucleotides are TGTGCCAGCAGCGTTGGACTAGCGGGGGGACTAACCGGGGAGCTGTTTTTT. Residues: CASSVGLAGGLTGELFF.

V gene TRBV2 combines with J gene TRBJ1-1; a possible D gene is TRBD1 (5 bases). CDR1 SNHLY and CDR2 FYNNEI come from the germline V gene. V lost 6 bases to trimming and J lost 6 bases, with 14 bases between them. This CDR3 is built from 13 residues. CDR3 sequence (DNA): TGTGCCAGCAGGGGTGGGGGGTCCGCTGAAGCTTTCTTT. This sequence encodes CASRGGGSAEAFF.

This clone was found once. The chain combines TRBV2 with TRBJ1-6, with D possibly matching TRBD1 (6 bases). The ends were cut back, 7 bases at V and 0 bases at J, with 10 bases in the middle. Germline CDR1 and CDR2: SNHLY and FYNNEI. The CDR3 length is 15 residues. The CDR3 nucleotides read TGTGCCAGCAAGAGGGACAACTCCTATAATTCACCCCTCCACTTT. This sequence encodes CASKRDNSYNSPLHF.

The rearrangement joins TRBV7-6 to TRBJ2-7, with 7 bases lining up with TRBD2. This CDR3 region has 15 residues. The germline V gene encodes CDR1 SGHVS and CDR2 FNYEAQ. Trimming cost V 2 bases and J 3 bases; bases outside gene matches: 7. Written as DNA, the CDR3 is TGTGCCAGCAGCTTAAGGGGTGGCGGGGGCTACGAGCAGTACTTC. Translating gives CASSLRGGGGYEQYF. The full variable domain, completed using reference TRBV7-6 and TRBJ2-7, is GAGVSQSPRYKVTKRGQDVALRCDPISGHVSLYWYRQALGQGPEFLTYFNYEAQQDKSGLPNDRFSAERPEGSISTLTIQRTEQRDSAMYRCASSLRGGGGYEQYFGPGTRLTVT.

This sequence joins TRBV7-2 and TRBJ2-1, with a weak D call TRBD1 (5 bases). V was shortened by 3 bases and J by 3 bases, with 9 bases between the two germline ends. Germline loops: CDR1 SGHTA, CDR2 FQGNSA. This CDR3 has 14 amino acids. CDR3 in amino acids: CASSFGQSYNEQFF. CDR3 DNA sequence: TGTGCCAGCAGCTTTGGACAAAGCTACAATGAGCAGTTCTTC.

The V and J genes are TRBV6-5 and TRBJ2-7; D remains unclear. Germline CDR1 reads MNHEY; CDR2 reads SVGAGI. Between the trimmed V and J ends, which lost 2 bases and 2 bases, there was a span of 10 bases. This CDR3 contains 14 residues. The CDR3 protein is CASSYDVLAYEQYF. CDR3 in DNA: TGTGCCAGCAGTTACGATGTTTTGGCCTACGAGCAGTACTTC.

The CDR3 sequence is CASRGTRGSNQPQHF. The CDR3 region has the DNA TGTGCCAGCAGGGGGACAAGGGGGTCCAATCAGCCCCAGCATTTT. V is TRBV28 and J is TRBJ1-5, with D maybe TRBD1 (6 bases). V lost 6 bases and J lost 3, with 15 bases in between. Germline CDR1 reads MDHEN; CDR2 reads SYDVKM. CDR3 length equals 15 residues. The variable domain in full, completed from reference TRBV28 and TRBJ1-5, reads DVKVTQSSRYLVKRTGEKVFLECVQDMDHENMFWYRQDPGLGLRLIYFSYDVKMKEKGDIPEGYSVSREKKERFSLILESASTNQTSMYLCASRGTRGSNQPQHFGDGTRLSIL.

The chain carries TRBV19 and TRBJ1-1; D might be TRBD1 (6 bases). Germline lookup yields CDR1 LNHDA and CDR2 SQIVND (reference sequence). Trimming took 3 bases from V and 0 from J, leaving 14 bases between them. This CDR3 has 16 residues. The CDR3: CASSIGWGAVNTEAFF. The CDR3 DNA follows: TGTGCCAGTAGTATTGGGTGGGGGGCGGTGAACACTGAAGCTTTCTTT. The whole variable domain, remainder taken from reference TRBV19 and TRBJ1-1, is DGGITQSPKYLFRKEGQNVTLSCEQNLNHDAMYWYRQDPGQGLRLIYYSQIVNDFQKGDIAEGYSVSREKKESFPLTVTSAQKNPTAFYLCASSIGWGAVNTEAFFGQGTRLTVV.